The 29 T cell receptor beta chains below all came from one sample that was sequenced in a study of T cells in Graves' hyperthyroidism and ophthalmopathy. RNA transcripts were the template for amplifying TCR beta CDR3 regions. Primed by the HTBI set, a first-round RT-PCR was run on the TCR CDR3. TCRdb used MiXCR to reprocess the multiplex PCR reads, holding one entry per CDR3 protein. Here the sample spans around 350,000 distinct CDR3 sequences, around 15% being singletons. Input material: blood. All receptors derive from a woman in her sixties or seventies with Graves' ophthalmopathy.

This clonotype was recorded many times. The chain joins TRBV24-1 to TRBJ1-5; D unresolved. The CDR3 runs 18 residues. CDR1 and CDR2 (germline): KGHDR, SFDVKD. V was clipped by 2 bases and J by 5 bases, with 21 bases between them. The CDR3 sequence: CATSDSKSLSPPDQPQHF. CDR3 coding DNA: TGTGCCACCAGTGATTCGAAATCCCTATCCCCGCCGGATCAGCCCCAGCATTTT.

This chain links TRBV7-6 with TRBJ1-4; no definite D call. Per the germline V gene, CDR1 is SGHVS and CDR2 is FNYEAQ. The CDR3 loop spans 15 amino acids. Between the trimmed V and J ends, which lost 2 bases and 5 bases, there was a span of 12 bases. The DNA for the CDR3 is TGTGCCAGCAGCTTACCTATGGGAGGAAATGAAAAACTGTTTTTT. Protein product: CASSLPMGGNEKLFF. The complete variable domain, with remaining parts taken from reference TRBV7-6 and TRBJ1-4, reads GAGVSQSPRYKVTKRGQDVALRCDPISGHVSLYWYRQALGQGPEFLTYFNYEAQQDKSGLPNDRFSAERPEGSISTLTIQRTEQRDSAMYRCASSLPMGGNEKLFFGSGTQLSVL.

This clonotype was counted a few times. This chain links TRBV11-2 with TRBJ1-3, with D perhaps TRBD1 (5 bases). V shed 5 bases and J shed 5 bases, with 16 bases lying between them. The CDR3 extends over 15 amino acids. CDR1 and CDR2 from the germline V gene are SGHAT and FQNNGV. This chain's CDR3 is CASSALNGGRNTIYF. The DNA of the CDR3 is TGTGCCAGCAGCGCCCTAAACGGGGGGAGAAACACCATATATTTT.

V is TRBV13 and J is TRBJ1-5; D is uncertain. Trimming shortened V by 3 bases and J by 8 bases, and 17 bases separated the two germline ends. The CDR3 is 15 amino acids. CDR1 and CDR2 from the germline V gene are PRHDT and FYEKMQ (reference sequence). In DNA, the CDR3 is TGTGCCAGCAGCTTGAGATGGTTAGGTGGGGAGCCCCAGCATTTT. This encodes CASSLRWLGGEPQHF.

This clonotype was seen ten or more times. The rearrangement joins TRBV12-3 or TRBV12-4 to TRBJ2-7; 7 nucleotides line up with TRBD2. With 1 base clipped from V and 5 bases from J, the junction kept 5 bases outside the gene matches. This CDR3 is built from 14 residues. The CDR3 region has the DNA TGTGCCAGCAGTTTAGGGGGGGGGGAGCACGAGCAGTACTTC. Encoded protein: CASSLGGGEHEQYF.

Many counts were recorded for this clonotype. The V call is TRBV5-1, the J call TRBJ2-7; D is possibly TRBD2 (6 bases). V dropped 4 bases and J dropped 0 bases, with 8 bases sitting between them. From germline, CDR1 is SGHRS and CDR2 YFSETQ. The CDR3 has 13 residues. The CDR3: CASSNSGSYEQYF. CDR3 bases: TGCGCCAGCAGCAATAGCGGCTCCTACGAGCAGTACTTC.

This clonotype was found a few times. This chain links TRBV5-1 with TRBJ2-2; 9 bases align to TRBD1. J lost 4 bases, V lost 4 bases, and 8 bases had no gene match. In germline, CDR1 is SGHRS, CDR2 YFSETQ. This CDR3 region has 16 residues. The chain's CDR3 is CASSGGTGIATGELFF. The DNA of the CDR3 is TGCGCCAGCAGCGGAGGGACAGGGATCGCCACCGGGGAGCTGTTTTTT.

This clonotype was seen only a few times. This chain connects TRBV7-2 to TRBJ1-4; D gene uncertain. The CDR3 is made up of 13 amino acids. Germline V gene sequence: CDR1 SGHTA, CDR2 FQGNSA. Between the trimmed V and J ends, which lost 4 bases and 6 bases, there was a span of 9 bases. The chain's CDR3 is CASSSPEDEKLFF. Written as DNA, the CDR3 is TGTGCCAGCAGCTCACCGGAGGATGAAAAACTGTTTTTT.

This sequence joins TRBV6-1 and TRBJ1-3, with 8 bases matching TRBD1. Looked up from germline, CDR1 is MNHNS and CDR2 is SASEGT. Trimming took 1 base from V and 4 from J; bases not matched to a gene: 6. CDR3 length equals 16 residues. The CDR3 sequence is CASSEDRGSYGNTIYF. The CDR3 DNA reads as TGTGCCAGCAGTGAAGACAGGGGGTCGTACGGAAACACCATATATTTT.

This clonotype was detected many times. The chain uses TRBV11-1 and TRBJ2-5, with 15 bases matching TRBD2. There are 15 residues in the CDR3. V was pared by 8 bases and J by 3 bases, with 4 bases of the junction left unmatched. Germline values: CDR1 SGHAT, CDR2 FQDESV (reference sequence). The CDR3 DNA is TGTGCCAGCGGAGGACTAGCGGGAGGGGAAGAGACCCAGTACTTC. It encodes CASGGLAGGEETQYF.

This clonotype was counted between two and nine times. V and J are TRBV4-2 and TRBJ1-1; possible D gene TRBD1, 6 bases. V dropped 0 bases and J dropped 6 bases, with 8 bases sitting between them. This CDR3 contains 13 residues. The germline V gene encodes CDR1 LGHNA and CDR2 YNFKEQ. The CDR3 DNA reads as TGTGCCAGCAGCCAAGAGGCAGGGGCTGAAGCTTTCTTT. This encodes CASSQEAGAEAFF.

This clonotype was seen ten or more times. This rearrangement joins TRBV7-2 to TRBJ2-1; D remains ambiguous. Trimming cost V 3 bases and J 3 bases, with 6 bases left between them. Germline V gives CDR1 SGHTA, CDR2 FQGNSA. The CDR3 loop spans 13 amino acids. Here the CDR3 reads CASSLEYYNEQFF. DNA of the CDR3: TGTGCCAGCAGCTTGGAATACTACAATGAGCAGTTCTTC.

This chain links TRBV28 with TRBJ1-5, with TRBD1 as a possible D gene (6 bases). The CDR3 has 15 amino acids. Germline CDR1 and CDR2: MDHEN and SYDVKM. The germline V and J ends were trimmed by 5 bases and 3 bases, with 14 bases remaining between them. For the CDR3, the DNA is TGTGCCAGCAGTCCAGTAGGGGGGGACAATCAGCCCCAGCATTTT. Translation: CASSPVGGDNQPQHF. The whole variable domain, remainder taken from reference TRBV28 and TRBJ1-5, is DVKVTQSSRYLVKRTGEKVFLECVQDMDHENMFWYRQDPGLGLRLIYFSYDVKMKEKGDIPEGYSVSREKKERFSLILESASTNQTSMYLCASSPVGGDNQPQHFGDGTRLSIL.

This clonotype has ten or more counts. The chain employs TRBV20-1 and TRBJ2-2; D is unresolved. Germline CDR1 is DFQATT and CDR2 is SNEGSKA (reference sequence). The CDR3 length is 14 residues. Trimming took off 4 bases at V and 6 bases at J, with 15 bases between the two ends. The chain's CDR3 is CSAKISGRSGELFF. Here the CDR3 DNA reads TGCAGTGCTAAGATTTCGGGCCGTTCCGGGGAGCTGTTTTTT.

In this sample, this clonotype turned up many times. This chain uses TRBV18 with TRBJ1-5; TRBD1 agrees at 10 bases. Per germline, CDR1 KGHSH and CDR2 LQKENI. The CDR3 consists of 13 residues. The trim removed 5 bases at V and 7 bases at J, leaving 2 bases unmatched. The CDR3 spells CASSGQGGQPQHF. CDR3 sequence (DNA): TGTGCCAGCTCAGGACAGGGGGGCCAGCCCCAGCATTTT.

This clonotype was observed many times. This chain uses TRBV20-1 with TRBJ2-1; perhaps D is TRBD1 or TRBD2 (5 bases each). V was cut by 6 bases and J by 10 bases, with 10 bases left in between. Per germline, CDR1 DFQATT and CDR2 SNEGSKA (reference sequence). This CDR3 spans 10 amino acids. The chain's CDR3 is CSATRDEQFF. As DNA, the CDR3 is TGCAGTGCCACCCGGGACGAGCAGTTCTTC.

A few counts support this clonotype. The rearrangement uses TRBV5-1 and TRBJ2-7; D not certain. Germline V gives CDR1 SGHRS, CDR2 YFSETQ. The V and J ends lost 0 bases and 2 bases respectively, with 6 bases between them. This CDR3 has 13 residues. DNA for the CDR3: TGCGCCAGCAGCTTGGGGGCTCCCTACGAGCAGTACTTC. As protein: CASSLGAPYEQYF.

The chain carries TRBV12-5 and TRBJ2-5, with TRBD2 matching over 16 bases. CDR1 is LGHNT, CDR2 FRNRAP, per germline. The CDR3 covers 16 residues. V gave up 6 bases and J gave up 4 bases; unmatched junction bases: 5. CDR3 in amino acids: CASGPGLAGGGETQYF. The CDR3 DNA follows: TGTGCTAGTGGACCGGGACTAGCGGGGGGGGGAGAGACCCAGTACTTC.

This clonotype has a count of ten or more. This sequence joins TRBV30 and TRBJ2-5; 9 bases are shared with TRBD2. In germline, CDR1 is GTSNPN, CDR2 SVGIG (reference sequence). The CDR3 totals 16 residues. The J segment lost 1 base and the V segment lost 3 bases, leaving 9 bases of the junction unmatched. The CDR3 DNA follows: TGTGCCTGGAGGGGACTAGCTGTAGGGCTCCAAGAGACCCAGTACTTC. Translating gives CAWRGLAVGLQETQYF.

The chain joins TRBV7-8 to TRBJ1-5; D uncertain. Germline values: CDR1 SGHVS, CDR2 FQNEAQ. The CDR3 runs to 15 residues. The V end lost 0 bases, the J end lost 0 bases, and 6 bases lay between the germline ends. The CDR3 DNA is TGTGCCAGCAGCTTAGCATACAGTAGCAATCAGCCCCAGCATTTT. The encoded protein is CASSLAYSSNQPQHF.

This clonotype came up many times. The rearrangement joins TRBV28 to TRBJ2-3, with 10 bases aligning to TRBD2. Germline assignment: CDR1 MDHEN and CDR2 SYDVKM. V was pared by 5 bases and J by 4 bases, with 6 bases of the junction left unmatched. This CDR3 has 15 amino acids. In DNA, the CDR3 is TGTGCCAGCAGTCTAGCGGGGGTGGTCGCAGATACGCAGTATTTT. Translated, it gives CASSLAGVVADTQYF.

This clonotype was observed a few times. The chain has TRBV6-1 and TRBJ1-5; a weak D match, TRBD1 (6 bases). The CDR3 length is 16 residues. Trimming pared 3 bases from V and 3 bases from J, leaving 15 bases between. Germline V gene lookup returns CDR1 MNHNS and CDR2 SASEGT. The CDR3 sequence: CASSDPLDSLNQPQHF. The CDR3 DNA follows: TGTGCCAGCAGTGACCCTTTGGACAGTCTCAATCAGCCCCAGCATTTT.

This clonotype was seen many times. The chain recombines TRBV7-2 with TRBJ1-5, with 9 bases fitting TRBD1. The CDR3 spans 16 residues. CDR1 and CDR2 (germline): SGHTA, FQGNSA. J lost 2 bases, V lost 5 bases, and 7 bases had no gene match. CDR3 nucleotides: TGTGCCAGCAGCCCGCGGGGACAGGGTGGCAATCAGCCCCAGCATTTT. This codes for CASSPRGQGGNQPQHF.

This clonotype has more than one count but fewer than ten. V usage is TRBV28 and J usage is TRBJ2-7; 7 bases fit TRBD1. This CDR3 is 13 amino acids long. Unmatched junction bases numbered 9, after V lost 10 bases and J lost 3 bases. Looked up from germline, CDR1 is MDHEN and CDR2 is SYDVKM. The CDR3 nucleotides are TGTGCCATCATGACAAGGGACAGCTACGAGCAGTACTTC. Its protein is CAIMTRDSYEQYF.

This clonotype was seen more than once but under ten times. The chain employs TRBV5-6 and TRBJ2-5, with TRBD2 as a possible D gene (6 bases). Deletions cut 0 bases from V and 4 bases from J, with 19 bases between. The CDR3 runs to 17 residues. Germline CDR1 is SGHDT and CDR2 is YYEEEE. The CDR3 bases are TGTGCCAGCAGCTTGGAAGGCTTAGGGCGGGGACTAGAGACCCAGTACTTC. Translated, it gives CASSLEGLGRGLETQYF.

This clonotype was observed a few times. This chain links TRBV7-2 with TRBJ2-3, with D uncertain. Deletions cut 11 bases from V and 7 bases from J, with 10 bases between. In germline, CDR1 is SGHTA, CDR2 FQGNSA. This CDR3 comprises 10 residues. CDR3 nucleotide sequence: TGTGCCCCGGGTCGGAATACGCAGTATTTT. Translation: CAPGRNTQYF.

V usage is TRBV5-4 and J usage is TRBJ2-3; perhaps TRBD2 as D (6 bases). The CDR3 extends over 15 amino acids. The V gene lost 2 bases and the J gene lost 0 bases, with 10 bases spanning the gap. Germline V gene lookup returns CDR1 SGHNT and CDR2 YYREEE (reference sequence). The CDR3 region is CASSFEGLSTDTQYF. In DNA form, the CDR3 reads TGTGCCAGCAGCTTTGAGGGACTGAGCACAGATACGCAGTATTTT.

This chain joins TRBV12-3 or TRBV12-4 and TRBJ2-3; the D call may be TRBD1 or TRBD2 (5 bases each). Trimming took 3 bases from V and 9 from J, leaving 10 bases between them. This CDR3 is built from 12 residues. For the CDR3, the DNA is TGTGCCAGCAGTTTTACAAGGGACACGCAGTATTTT. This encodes CASSFTRDTQYF.

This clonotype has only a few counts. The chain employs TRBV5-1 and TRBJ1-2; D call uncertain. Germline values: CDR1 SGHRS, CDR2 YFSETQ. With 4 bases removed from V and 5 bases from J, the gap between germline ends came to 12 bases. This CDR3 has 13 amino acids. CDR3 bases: TGCGCCAGCAGCCCCGGCGGGCAATATGGCTACACCTTC. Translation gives CASSPGGQYGYTF.